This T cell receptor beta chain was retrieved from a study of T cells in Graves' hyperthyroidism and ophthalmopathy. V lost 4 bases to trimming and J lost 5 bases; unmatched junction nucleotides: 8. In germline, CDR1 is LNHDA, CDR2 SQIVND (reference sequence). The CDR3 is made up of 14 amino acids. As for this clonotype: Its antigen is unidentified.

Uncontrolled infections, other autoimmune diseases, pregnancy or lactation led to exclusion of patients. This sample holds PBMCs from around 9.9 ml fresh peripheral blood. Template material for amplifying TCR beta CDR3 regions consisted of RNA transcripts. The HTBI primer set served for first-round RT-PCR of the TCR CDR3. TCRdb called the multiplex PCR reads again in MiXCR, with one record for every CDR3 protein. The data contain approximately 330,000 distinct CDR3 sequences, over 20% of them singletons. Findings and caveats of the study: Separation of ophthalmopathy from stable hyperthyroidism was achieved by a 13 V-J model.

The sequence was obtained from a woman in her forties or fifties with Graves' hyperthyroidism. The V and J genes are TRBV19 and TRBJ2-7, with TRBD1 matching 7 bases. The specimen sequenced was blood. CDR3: CASSNMGDSDEQYF. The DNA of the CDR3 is TGTGCCAGTAGTAACATGGGGGACAGCGACGAGCAGTACTTC.